This T cell receptor (beta chain) is drawn from a study of blood T cell repertoires in COVID-19. About the study: Material from acute and convalescent COVID-19 was sourced from the United States, Italy and Spain. Nucleic acid was either cDNA or gDNA, and it came from T cells, B-cell-depleted T cells, or PBMCs.

The CDR3 totals 15 residues. Germline assignment: CDR1 SEHNR and CDR2 FQNEAQ (reference sequence). The J segment lost 7 bases and the V segment lost 2 bases, leaving 5 bases of the junction unmatched. Original data processing: From reference gene primer amplification, estimates of nucleated cell counts were derived. Data came from immunoSEQ multiplex PCR; TCRdb stores just in-frame clones and leaves some out. D and trimming come from the DNA, and the V and J calls and clone size come from that table. There are about 280,000 clones in the sample; roughly 87% occur only once, and about an eighth lies in the top ten.

This TCR came from a human donor in a cohort sampled during active COVID-19. Material: peripheral blood. The chain combines TRBV7-9 with TRBJ2-2; the match to TRBD2 covers 9 bases. CDR3: CASSLNPSGIGELFF. The CDR3 DNA sequence: TGTGCCAGCAGCTTAAATCCTAGCGGGATCGGGGAGCTGTTTTTT.